This T cell receptor (beta chain) appears in the sequencing data of a study of identical twins. Study-wide results and limits: It was cross-sectional statistical analysis, not following the same donors, that the conclusions relied on.

The CDR3 has 11 amino acids. The germline CDR1 and CDR2 sequences are KGHDR and SFDVKD. Trimming cost V 1 base and J 8 bases, with 4 bases left between them. Through template switching, a universal primer site was introduced, and the cDNA contained unique molecular identifiers. MiXCR was run by TCRdb on the 5' RACE reads, yielding one entry per CDR3 protein. The sample consists of 300,000 to 400,000 distinct CDR3 sequences, over 9% of them appearing once. This clonotype was seen a single time. Antigen: not known. The same sample was also used in a study of yellow fever vaccine responses in identical twins.

The rearrangement joins TRBV24-1 to TRBJ1-2; unclear D gene. The sequence was collected from a woman aged 18-29 years in good health. The sequencing input was CD8+ T cells sorted from blood. CDR3 sequence (DNA): TGTGCCACCAGTGATTTTAGGGGCTACACCTTC. Its protein is CATSDFRGYTF.